The present T cell receptor (beta chain) was sequenced within a study of T-cell memory formation after mild COVID-19. Study-wide background: Clusters were largely donor specific.

Only a few counts were recorded for this clonotype. Its antigen is not known. Study-wide points: The study found balanced CD4/CD8 in clones contracting day 15 to 85 and a CD4+ lean in later expanders. CD4+ contracting clones lay mainly in CM and EM, CD8+ ones in EMRA.

This CDR3 comprises 15 residues. Germline lookup yields CDR1 SGHTA and CDR2 FQGNSA. The V end lost 5 bases, the J end lost 0 bases, and 11 bases lay between the germline ends. Constant-segment primers were used for 5'RACE, and the resulting TCR alpha and TCR beta cDNA libraries carried sample barcodes and UMIs. TCRdb re-called the 5' RACE reads through MiXCR, storing one row per CDR3 protein. The sample holds a few hundred thousand distinct CDR3 sequences; roughly 24% are singletons and the top ten take about 10%. J is TRBJ1-5 and V is TRBV7-2; D is perhaps TRBD1 (6 bases). The source of this sequence is an adult woman who had mild COVID-19 (a few samples of this study predate the infection). Cell type and time point are not known. The material sequenced was PBMCs or a T cell subset sorted from them (not recorded which). The CDR3 nucleotides are TGTGCCAGCAGCGTACGACAGGATAGCAATCAGCCCCAGCATTTT. Translating gives CASSVRQDSNQPQHF.